This T cell receptor beta chain was recovered during a study of T-cell memory formation after mild COVID-19 (dated by TCRdb to the early 2020s). Some background on the complete study: TCR sequence clusters from the two donors were largely donor specific. In two donors, T-cell clones that expanded and contracted after mild COVID-19 were followed by sequencing TCRalpha and TCRbeta repertoires longitudinally. The cohort comprised two young, previously healthy adult volunteers, one female and one male.

Broader findings and caveats from the paper: Contracting CD4+ clones were located mainly in the CM and EM memory subsets, whereas CD8+ clones were found to be enriched in EMRA. The study covered only a couple of mild cases, and larger cohorts including severe cases with pre-infection samples were considered necessary. Balanced CD4/CD8 phenotypes were observed for clones contracting from day 15 to 85, whereas a bias towards CD4+ was observed for a second wave of clones expanding from day 15 to 37. SARS-CoV-2 specificity of the second-wave clones peaking on day 37 was not confirmed. Some responding clones were detected in pre-infection memory, suggesting pre-existing cross-reactive memory T cells joined the SARS-CoV-2 response.

Ficoll-Paque density gradient centrifugation was used to isolate PBMCs. Within its sample, this clonotype is medium-sized (0.01 to 0.1%). Its binding antigen is unknown. No per-base quality is available; no much larger clone lies one base away. Sequencing was performed on an Illumina NovaSeq 6000. TCRalpha and TCRbeta cDNA libraries were constructed by 5'RACE with constant-segment primers, with sample barcodes and unique molecular identifiers being introduced. RNA was extracted from every sample with Trizol reagent. Library amplification was performed in two PCR steps, and a second sample barcode and Illumina TruSeq adapters were introduced in the second step. Libraries were sequenced on an Illumina NovaSeq with 2 x 150 bp paired-end reads. As for how the authors treated the data: With migec v1.2.7, reads were demultiplexed and then collapsed into UMI-guided consensus sequences. Using mixcr v2.1.11, UMI consensuses were aligned to TRA and TRB V and J templates and then assembled into clonotypes. A clonotype was counted as expanded or contracted only when both edgeR and NoisET called the clonotype significant, with the noise models trained on biological replicates. For edgeR calls, the cutoffs were a false discovery rate-adjusted p below 0.01 and a log2 fold-change threshold of 1. As an exploratory analysis of dynamics, PCA with hierarchical clustering was applied to max-normalized trajectories of the 1000 most abundant clonotypes. Separately sequenced CD4+ and CD8+ repertoires were used to assign a CD4 or CD8 phenotype to each responding clone. TCRdb took the public reads, trimmed them with fastp at Q25, ran MiXCR for clone calling and kept in-frame beta chains. When rows share a CDR3 protein, they turn into one entry using the most common DNA and genes. These V and J calls originate from TCRdb's pipeline instead of the authors' own analysis. This sample gives hundreds of thousands of distinct CDR3 sequences in total; approximately 18% of them show up just once. Of the sample, 9% to 15% is held by the ten largest clones.

Sequences were obtained from PBMCs or a T cell subset sorted from them (not recorded which). The TCR sequence derives from an adult woman who had mild COVID-19 (a few samples of this study predate the infection). The sample titles of this study are shuffled in the database, so cell type and time point are left out; the donor was told from shared clones.

The CDR3 amino acid sequence is: CASSPGQGHQPQHF. The DNA sequence reads TGTGCCAGCAGCCCCGGACAGGGGCATCAGCCCCAGCATTTT. This chain is built from TRBV9 and TRBJ1-5; a stretch of 9 junction bases matches TRBD1. The CDR3 covers 14 residues, taking in both the cysteine and the phenylalanine. The entry retains the CDR3 DNA only, 42 bases that are in frame from base 1. CDR1 and CDR2 are drawn from the germline V gene: SGDLS, YYNGEE. Here V drops 4 bases and J drops 5 bases, and the junction holds 4 bases not matched to any gene.